This TCR beta chain originates from a study of blood T cell repertoires in COVID-19. As for the study in general: Samples representing acute and convalescent COVID-19 were sourced from the United States, Italy and Spain. Sources were T cells, B-cell-depleted T cells, or PBMCs; the material itself was cDNA or gDNA.

Source study methods: Reference gene primers were amplified, and this amplification served to estimate nucleated cell counts. Profiling relied on immunoSEQ multiplex PCR, and the TCRdb table lists in-frame clones only, not all of them. From that table come the V and J calls and clone size; the DNA was used to work out D and trimming. The repertoire includes roughly 200,000 clones, more than 75% of them detected once, and around 5.8% sits in the top ten. Germline V gene data show CDR1 as SGHTA and CDR2 as FQGNSA. Trimming left V 4 bases short and J 0 bases short, with 13 bases between. This CDR3 spans 16 amino acids.

Sequenced input: peripheral blood. The TCR comes from a man aged 35 to 55 with active or convalescent COVID-19. This chain links TRBV7-2 with TRBJ1-3; possible D gene TRBD1, 5 bases. The CDR3 spells CASSSYRLGSGNTIYF. In nucleotides, the CDR3 is TGTGCCAGCAGCTCCTACAGGTTAGGCTCTGGAAACACCATATATTTT.